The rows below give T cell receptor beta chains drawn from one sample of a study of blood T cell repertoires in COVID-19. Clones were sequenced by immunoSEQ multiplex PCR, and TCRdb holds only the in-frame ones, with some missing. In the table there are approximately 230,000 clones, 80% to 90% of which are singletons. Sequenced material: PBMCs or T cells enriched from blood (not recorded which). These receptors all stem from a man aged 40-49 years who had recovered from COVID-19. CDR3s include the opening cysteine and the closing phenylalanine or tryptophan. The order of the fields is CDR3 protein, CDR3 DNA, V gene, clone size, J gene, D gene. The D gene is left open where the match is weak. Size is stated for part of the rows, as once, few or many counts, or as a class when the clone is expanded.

CASRFQGFSGNTIYF | TGTGCCAGCAGATTCCAGGGATTCTCTGGAAACACCATATATTTT | TRBV2 | NA | TRBJ1-3 | NA
CASSRLAWADTQYF | TGTGCCAGCAGTCGACTAGCTTGGGCAGATACGCAGTATTTT | TRBV27 | NA | TRBJ2-3 | TRBD2
CAISGRSGDTDTQYF | TGTGCCATCAGTGGTAGATCCGGGGACACAGATACGCAGTATTTT | TRBV10-3 | NA | TRBJ2-3 | NA
CASSQGGRTGGYEQYF | TGTGCCAGCAGCCAAGGGGGAAGGACAGGGGGCTACGAGCAGTACTTC | TRBV3-1/TRBV3-2 | once | TRBJ2-7 | TRBD1
CASSSADTNQHF | TGTGCCAGCAGCTCCGCGGACACCAACCAGCATTTT | TRBV12-3/TRBV12-4 | NA | TRBJ1-5 | NA
CASSAYTSGSFGYNEQFF | TGTGCCAGCAGCGCTTACACTAGCGGGAGCTTTGGATACAATGAGCAGTTCTTC | TRBV9 | NA | TRBJ2-1 | TRBD2
CASSMLPFGTANSPLHF | TGTGCCAGCAGTATGCTACCCTTCGGGACAGCAAATTCACCCCTCCACTTT | TRBV28 | NA | TRBJ1-6 | TRBD1
CASGFGRGQFF | TGTGCTAGTGGTTTTGGGCGGGGTCAGTTCTTC | TRBV12-5 | NA | TRBJ2-1 | NA
CASSLQGAGAKNIQYF | TGTGCCAGCAGTCTACAGGGGGCAGGGGCCAAAAACATTCAGTACTTC | TRBV25-1 | NA | TRBJ2-4 | TRBD1
CASSFRLAGGLIYNEQFF | TGTGCCAGCAGCTTCAGACTAGCGGGGGGCCTCATCTACAATGAGCAGTTCTTC | TRBV7-2 | NA | TRBJ2-1 | TRBD2
CSVEAYANTEAFF | TGCAGCGTTGAAGCCTACGCCAACACTGAAGCTTTCTTT | TRBV29-1 | NA | TRBJ1-1 | NA
CASSLLLLAGGAGANVLTF | TGTGCCAGCAGCTTGTTATTGCTAGCGGGGGGTGCTGGGGCCAACGTCCTGACTTTC | TRBV5-8 | NA | TRBJ2-6 | TRBD2
CAWSLGQYEQYF | TGTGCCTGGAGTCTGGGGCAGTACGAGCAGTACTTC | TRBV30 | NA | TRBJ2-7 | NA
CASSTHRGRF | TGTGCCAGCAGCACTCACAGGGGGCGGTTC | TRBV21-1 | NA | TRBJ1-2 | NA
CASSPRTAPPYNEQFF | TGCGCCAGCAGCCCACGGACAGCTCCCCCTTACAATGAGCAGTTCTTC | TRBV4-1 | NA | TRBJ2-1 | NA
CASSLGTGSNQPQHF | TGTGCCAGCAGCTTGGGGACAGGGAGCAATCAGCCCCAGCATTTT | TRBV13 | NA | TRBJ1-5 | TRBD1
CAWSVGDRGANGYTF | TGTGCCTGGAGTGTAGGGGATCGGGGGGCAAATGGCTACACCTTC | TRBV30 | NA | TRBJ1-2 | NA
CASRAGTGVSGNTIYF | TGTGCCAGCAGGGCGGGCACAGGGGTGTCTGGAAACACCATATATTTT | TRBV7-9 | NA | TRBJ1-3 | TRBD1
CASSSGLAVESQYF | TGTGCCAGCAGCTCCGGACTAGCGGTGGAGTCCCAGTACTTC | TRBV11-2 | NA | TRBJ2-5 | TRBD2
CASSESSRYGYTF | TGTGCCAGCAGTGAATCAAGCCGCTATGGCTACACCTTC | TRBV6-1 | NA | TRBJ1-2 | NA
CASSPPLGTSGGAEQYF | TGTGCCAGCAGCCCCCCCTTGGGAACTAGCGGGGGGGCGGAACAGTACTTC | TRBV9 | NA | TRBJ2-7 | TRBD2
CASSLGQGRRNEQFF | TGTGCCAGCAGTTTAGGACAGGGACGGAGAAATGAGCAGTTCTTC | TRBV27 | NA | TRBJ2-1 | TRBD1
CASSLPTGGRPYF | TGTGCCAGCAGTTTACCGACAGGGGGGAGACCCTACTTT | TRBV27 | NA | TRBJ1-1 | TRBD1
CAARAQADTQYF | TGTGCCGCGAGGGCGCAAGCTGATACGCAGTATTTT | TRBV27 | NA | TRBJ2-3 | NA
CASSEFDTDDPYGYTF | TGTGCCAGCAGTGAATTCGACACGGATGACCCGTATGGCTACACCTTC | TRBV2 | NA | TRBJ1-2 | NA
CATSDLRDRDPDTQYF | TGTGCCACCAGTGATTTGCGGGACAGGGACCCAGATACGCAGTATTTT | TRBV24-1 | few | TRBJ2-3 | TRBD1
CASSQMGRGQQQETQYF | TGTGCCAGCAGCCAAATGGGGCGGGGCCAACAACAAGAGACCCAGTACTTC | TRBV3-1/TRBV3-2 | NA | TRBJ2-5 | NA
CASSLQTGVSYEQYF | TGTGCCAGCAGCCTACAGACAGGGGTTTCCTACGAGCAGTACTTC | TRBV7-2 | NA | TRBJ2-7 | TRBD1
CASSTGLASKADTQYF | TGTGCCAGCAGCACGGGACTAGCAAGTAAAGCAGATACGCAGTATTTT | TRBV7-2 | NA | TRBJ2-3 | TRBD2
CASSFLAGGSTDTQYF | TGTGCCAGCAGCTTCTTAGCGGGGGGGAGCACAGATACGCAGTATTTT | TRBV5-5 | NA | TRBJ2-3 | TRBD2
CASSPTRGTYEQYF | TGTGCCAGCTCACCAACGAGGGGGACCTACGAGCAGTACTTC | TRBV18 | NA | TRBJ2-7 | NA
CSARQGANYGYTF | TGCAGCGCTCGACAGGGGGCTAACTATGGCTACACCTTC | TRBV29-1 | once | TRBJ1-2 | TRBD1
CASSLAGQGAQGYTF | TGCGCCAGCAGCTTGGCCGGACAGGGGGCGCAAGGCTACACCTTC | TRBV5-1 | NA | TRBJ1-2 | TRBD1
CASRWTGGTGELFF | TGTGCCAGCAGATGGACAGGGGGAACCGGGGAGCTGTTTTTT | TRBV27 | NA | TRBJ2-2 | TRBD1
CAWSALTGLGNQPQHF | TGTGCCTGGAGTGCACTGACAGGGTTGGGCAATCAGCCCCAGCATTTT | TRBV30 | NA | TRBJ1-5 | TRBD1
CASSAMRVSNQPQHF | TGTGCCAGCAGTGCCATGCGGGTTAGCAATCAGCCCCAGCATTTT | TRBV2 | NA | TRBJ1-5 | NA